The 14 T cell receptor beta chains below come from one sample, sequenced in a study of T cells in Graves' hyperthyroidism and ophthalmopathy. Researchers amplified the TCR beta CDR3 regions from RNA transcripts. In the first-round RT-PCR of the TCR CDR3, the HTBI primer set was used. Each CDR3 protein gets one entry after TCRdb re-called the multiplex PCR reads with MiXCR. Seen here are about 720,000 distinct CDR3 sequences, 16% observed once, and the top ten hold under 8.5%. The sample was blood. The receptors come from a man between 18 and 35 years old with Graves' hyperthyroidism.

This chain joins TRBV12-3 or TRBV12-4 and TRBJ2-5; D unresolved. This CDR3 region has 15 residues. V was shortened by 6 bases and J by 1 base, with 15 bases between the two germline ends. The CDR3 spells CASSQDGPLQETQYF. For the CDR3, the DNA is TGTGCCAGCAGCCAAGACGGGCCACTCCAAGAGACCCAGTACTTC.

This clonotype was recorded at least ten times. The chain links TRBV30 to TRBJ2-1; 10 nucleotides agree with TRBD2. This CDR3 is 15 amino acids long. V dropped 2 bases and J dropped 5; count of bases not matched to a gene: 6. Germline CDR1 is GTSNPN and CDR2 is SVGIG (reference sequence). CDR3 coding DNA: TGTGCCTGGAGTAAAGGACTAGCGGCAAACAATGAGCAGTTCTTC. It codes for CAWSKGLAANNEQFF.

The CDR3 DNA sequence: TGTGCCAGCAGCTTGCAACCAGCGGGAGAAAGCAATGAGCAGTTCTTC. It specifies CASSLQPAGESNEQFF. The gene calls are TRBV5-5 and TRBJ2-1; 8 nucleotides align to TRBD2. Germline lookup yields CDR1 SGHKS and CDR2 YYEKEE (reference sequence). This CDR3 comprises 16 residues. Trimming at V came to 1 base and at J to 6 bases, leaving 9 bases not matched to a gene.

This clonotype was recorded at least ten times. This chain joins TRBV28 and TRBJ2-1; D possibly corresponds to TRBD1 (5 bases). Trimming took 4 bases from V and 5 from J, leaving 9 bases between them. Germline values: CDR1 MDHEN, CDR2 SYDVKM. The CDR3 consists of 13 residues. The CDR3 DNA follows: TGTGCCAGCAGTTCGGACACCCACAATGAGCAGTTCTTC. It codes for CASSSDTHNEQFF.

V gene TRBV6-2 or TRBV6-3 combines with J gene TRBJ2-5, with D possibly called TRBD1 or TRBD2 (5 bases each). CDR1 is MNHEY and CDR2 is SVGEGT in the germline V gene. Deletions cut 4 bases from V and 5 bases from J, with 17 bases between. There are 15 residues in the CDR3. Here the CDR3 reads CASSWGKMEVETQYF. CDR3 bases: TGTGCCAGCAGTTGGGGGAAGATGGAGGTGGAGACCCAGTACTTC.

The V call is TRBV11-3, the J call TRBJ2-7; D gene unclear. CDR1 is SGHNT, CDR2 YENEEA, per germline. The CDR3 covers 15 residues. V was pared by 8 bases and J by 3 bases, with 20 bases between. In nucleotides, the CDR3 is TGTGCCAGCGGCCCGTCACCTACCTGGGGCTACGAGCAGTACTTC. Residues: CASGPSPTWGYEQYF.

This clonotype appeared a few times. The gene calls are TRBV28 and TRBJ2-5; 9 bases are shared with TRBD2. The CDR3 covers 20 residues. V was clipped by 6 bases and J by 0 bases; unmatched bases: 20. The germline CDR1 and CDR2 sequences are MDHEN and SYDVKM. The CDR3 DNA follows: TGTGCCAGCAGCCCCGGGTGGAAGACTAGCGGAGGTCGGAACCAAGAGACCCAGTACTTC. Amino acids: CASSPGWKTSGGRNQETQYF.

The chain links TRBV4-1 to TRBJ2-2; TRBD2 matches at 12 bases. The CDR3 contains 15 residues. Germline lookup yields CDR1 MGHRA and CDR2 YSYEKL. The ends lost 4 bases at V and 7 bases at J; junction bases unmatched: 4. In nucleotides, the CDR3 is TGCGCCAGCAGCCCCCGACTAGCGGGGGACGGGGAGCTGTTTTTT. Its protein is CASSPRLAGDGELFF.

This clonotype was counted ten times or more. This rearrangement joins TRBV7-2 to TRBJ1-1; TRBD1 aligns across 7 bases. The V gene's germline CDR1 is SGHTA and CDR2 FQGNSA. This CDR3 is built from 15 residues. Trimming cost V 5 bases and J 2 bases; bases outside gene matches: 8. This CDR3 is CASSPREGANTEAFF. The CDR3 coding sequence is TGTGCCAGCAGCCCCCGCGAGGGGGCCAACACTGAAGCTTTCTTT.

This clonotype was seen only a few times. The chain uses TRBV7-6 and TRBJ1-4; the D gene is possibly TRBD1 (5 bases). The CDR3 covers 15 residues. The ends were cut back, 4 bases at V and 3 bases at J, with 12 bases in the middle. Germline V CDR1 and CDR2: SGHVS, FNYEAQ. CDR3 sequence reads: CASSSGAPANEKLFF. CDR3 nucleotides: TGTGCCAGCAGCTCCGGGGCGCCGGCTAATGAAAAACTGTTTTTT.

The chain links TRBV7-9 to TRBJ2-2, with D hard to call. The CDR3 is 13 residues long. V gave up 4 bases and J gave up 1 base, with 4 bases separating them. Germline V gene lookup returns CDR1 SEHNR and CDR2 FQNEAQ (reference sequence). The DNA of the CDR3 is TGTGCCAGCAGCTCGGTGAACACCGGGGAGCTGTTTTTT. Its translation: CASSSVNTGELFF.

This chain links TRBV30 with TRBJ1-3; D remains unclear. V was pared by 4 bases and J by 9 bases, with 22 bases between. The length of the CDR3 is 15 residues. Germline loops: CDR1 GTSNPN, CDR2 SVGIG (reference sequence). CDR3 in amino acids: CAWIPSGSLGVTIYF. The CDR3 region has the DNA TGTGCCTGGATCCCCTCGGGCTCCCTTGGGGTCACCATATATTTT.

A few counts support this clonotype. The CDR3 DNA reads as TGTGCCAGCAGCCCCGGGACTAGCGGACCTTATCGCTACGAGCAGTACTTC. This encodes CASSPGTSGPYRYEQYF. J is TRBJ2-7 and V is TRBV5-5, with 11 nucleotides matching TRBD2. V dropped 4 bases and J dropped 3; count of bases not matched to a gene: 12. The CDR3 extends over 17 amino acids. Germline values: CDR1 SGHKS, CDR2 YYEKEE (reference sequence).

This clonotype turned up a few times. This CDR3 fails to terminate in the conserved phenylalanine or tryptophan, so it likely reflects a read error. V usage is TRBV28 and J usage is TRBJ1-5; no definite D call. Germline lookup yields CDR1 MDHEN and CDR2 SYDVKM. The CDR3 spans 13 residues. V was trimmed by 10 bases and J by 1 base, leaving 11 bases between them. The CDR3 loop is CATSRWSNQPQHP. The DNA for the CDR3 is TGTGCCACCTCGCGGTGGAGCAATCAGCCCCAGCATCCT.